These 17 T cell receptor beta chains were all obtained from the same sample, sequenced in a study of blood T cell repertoires in COVID-19. Sequencing was performed with immunoSEQ multiplex PCR; in TCRdb, only in-frame clones are kept and a portion is missing. The sample lists around 620,000 clones; approximately 90% were seen once. Specimen: peripheral blood. These receptors were obtained from a woman in her late teens or twenties with acute or convalescent COVID-19.

This chain joins TRBV6-5 and TRBJ2-3; D remains ambiguous. Germline CDR1 and CDR2: MNHEY and SVGAGI. This CDR3 has 15 residues. Between the trimmed V and J ends, which lost 6 bases and 6 bases, there was a span of 19 bases. CDR3 coding DNA: TGTGCCAGCAGCCTCGACCAGCGAGGATGGGATACGCAGTATTTT. It yields the protein CASSLDQRGWDTQYF.

The chain uses TRBV6-6 and TRBJ2-7; 9 nucleotides match TRBD1. V was pared by 3 bases and J by 5 bases, with 8 bases of the junction left unmatched. This CDR3 comprises 15 residues. Per germline, CDR1 MNHNY and CDR2 SVGAGI (reference sequence). CDR3 DNA sequence: TGTGCCAGCAGTTATTCCGGGACAGGGTATGACGAGCAGTACTTC. It encodes CASSYSGTGYDEQYF.

V and J are TRBV29-1 and TRBJ2-3; 8 bases agree with TRBD1. V gave up 4 bases and J gave up 2 bases; unmatched junction bases: 5. Germline lookup yields CDR1 SQVTM and CDR2 ANQGSEA. CDR3 length: 14 amino acids. CDR3 loop: CSVGRQGFTDTQYF. The CDR3 DNA reads as TGCAGCGTTGGACGACAGGGGTTCACAGATACGCAGTATTTT.

V usage is TRBV4-2 and J usage is TRBJ2-3; 7 bases fit TRBD2. Per the germline V gene, CDR1 is LGHNA and CDR2 is YNFKEQ. The J segment lost 3 bases and the V segment lost 0 bases, leaving 9 bases of the junction unmatched. CDR3 length: 17 amino acids. CDR3 region: CASSQETRAGMTDTQYF. DNA for the CDR3: TGTGCCAGCAGCCAAGAGACGAGAGCGGGGATGACAGATACGCAGTATTTT.

Worth noting for this clone: Other DNA sequences in the sample encode the same CDR3. The rearrangement links TRBV9 to TRBJ1-2, with a possible D match to TRBD1 (6 bases). The CDR3 is made up of 12 amino acids. Germline V gives CDR1 SGDLS, CDR2 YYNGEE. Trimming removed 0 bases at V and 8 bases at J, with 8 bases between. This CDR3 reads CASSVGGRGYTF. The CDR3 bases are TGTGCCAGCAGCGTAGGGGGGCGCGGCTACACCTTC.

The V gene is TRBV6-2 or TRBV6-3, the J gene TRBJ1-6; 10 bases are a match to TRBD1. This CDR3 is 15 amino acids long. CDR1 and CDR2 (germline): MNHEY, SVGEGT. Trimming took 4 bases from V and 10 from J; bases not matched to a gene: 7. CDR3 DNA: TGTGCCAGCAGTTGGGACAGGGGCGCCAAATCACCCCTCCACTTT. Residues: CASSWDRGAKSPLHF.

The chain combines TRBV6-2 or TRBV6-3 with TRBJ1-1; TRBD1 agrees at 7 bases. V was clipped by 5 bases and J by 2 bases; unmatched bases: 8. CDR1 and CDR2 from the germline V gene are MNHEY and SVGEGT. This CDR3 comprises 15 residues. The CDR3 nucleotides are TGTGCCAGCAGTCGACAGGGTTGGCCCAACACTGAAGCTTTCTTT. Translating gives CASSRQGWPNTEAFF.

The chain employs TRBV28 and TRBJ2-4, with D perhaps matching TRBD1 (6 bases). The CDR3 has 15 residues. The V end was cut by 4 bases, the J end by 1 base, with 11 bases between. Germline V gene sequence: CDR1 MDHEN, CDR2 SYDVKM. CDR3 sequence (DNA): TGTGCCAGCAGTTCCCCCGACAGGGCCAAAAACATTCAGTACTTC. Protein: CASSSPDRAKNIQYF.

V and J are TRBV5-1 and TRBJ1-1, with D possibly TRBD1 on 6 matching bases. V shed 2 bases and J shed 0 bases, with 20 bases lying between them. Germline values: CDR1 SGHRS, CDR2 YFSETQ. The CDR3 spans 18 residues. The CDR3 sequence is CASSFGTMTLNLNTEAFF. CDR3 DNA sequence: TGCGCCAGCAGCTTCGGGACAATGACTCTGAACCTGAACACTGAAGCTTTCTTT. The variable domain in full, completed from reference TRBV5-1 and TRBJ1-1, reads KAGVTQTPRYLIKTRGQQVTLSCSPISGHRSVSWYQQTPGQGLQFLFEYFSETQRNKGNFPGRFSGRQFSNSRSEMNVSTLELGDSALYLCASSFGTMTLNLNTEAFFGQGTRLTVV.

The chain uses TRBV28 and TRBJ1-2; D may be TRBD1 (6 bases). Trimming removed 7 bases from V and 5 bases from J, with 17 bases in between. CDR3 length: 14 residues. In germline, CDR1 is MDHEN, CDR2 SYDVKM. CDR3 sequence: CASMPGGAMYGYTF. CDR3 DNA sequence: TGTGCCAGCATGCCGGGGGGCGCTATGTATGGCTACACCTTC.

Only one count was recorded for this clone. V gene TRBV19 combines with J gene TRBJ2-6, with D possibly being TRBD1 (5 bases). The CDR3 loop spans 16 amino acids. V was shortened by 3 bases and J by 3 bases, with 12 bases between the two germline ends. Germline-derived CDR1 and CDR2 are LNHDA and SQIVND (reference sequence). This chain's CDR3 is CASSIRGTYGANVLTF. CDR3 DNA: TGTGCCAGTAGTATTAGGGGAACCTATGGGGCCAACGTCCTGACTTTC.

This CDR3 reads CASSPGRQFYGYTF. CDR3 bases: TGTGCCAGCAGCCCTGGGAGGCAGTTCTATGGCTACACCTTC. This chain uses TRBV7-9 with TRBJ1-2; no clear D. Germline V CDR1 and CDR2: SEHNR, FQNEAQ (reference sequence). This CDR3 is 14 amino acids long. V lost 5 bases and J 4 bases, leaving 14 bases between the germline ends.

The rearrangement joins TRBV7-9 to TRBJ2-7, with TRBD1 matching 7 bases. V lost 4 bases to trimming and J lost 1 base; unmatched junction nucleotides: 4. The germline V gene has CDR1 SEHNR and CDR2 FQNEAQ (reference sequence). The CDR3 sequence is 14 residues long. The CDR3 here is CASSSGQESYEQYF. In nucleotides, the CDR3 is TGTGCCAGCAGCTCCGGACAGGAATCCTACGAGCAGTACTTC.

The rearrangement joins TRBV6-1 to TRBJ1-5, with D possibly TRBD1 on 5 matching bases. Germline V gives CDR1 MNHNS, CDR2 SASEGT. The V end was cut by 0 bases, the J end by 3 bases, with 9 bases between. The CDR3 consists of 15 residues. The CDR3 sequence is CASSEALGANQPQHF. Written as DNA, the CDR3 is TGTGCCAGCAGTGAAGCGTTAGGGGCCAATCAGCCCCAGCATTTT.

This clone appeared once. CDR3 coding DNA: TGTGCCAGCGGTCACATAGCGGGGGGGTCGCCCTACGAGCAGTACTTC. Its translation: CASGHIAGGSPYEQYF. The chain is built from TRBV2 and TRBJ2-7; the match to TRBD2 covers 11 bases. This CDR3 contains 16 residues. The trim removed 8 bases at V and 2 bases at J, leaving 11 bases unmatched. The germline V gene has CDR1 SNHLY and CDR2 FYNNEI.

CDR3 DNA sequence: TGTGCCAGCACCGGACAGGGAGGCACTGAAGCTTTCTTT. Amino acids: CASTGQGGTEAFF. The chain combines TRBV25-1 with TRBJ1-1, with TRBD1 matching 8 bases. Losses at the gene ends were 7 bases for V and 4 bases for J; bases not matched to a gene: 5. Germline CDR1 MGHDK, CDR2 SYGVNS. CDR3 length: 13 amino acids.

The V call is TRBV28, the J call TRBJ2-3; tentative D call: TRBD1 (6 bases). Germline V CDR1 and CDR2: MDHEN, SYDVKM. The V gene lost 4 bases and the J gene lost 3 bases, with 8 bases spanning the gap. The CDR3 has 13 residues. CDR3 sequence (DNA): TGTGCCAGCAGTTCCGGACAGACAGATACGCAGTATTTT. Its translation: CASSSGQTDTQYF.